This T cell receptor beta chain was profiled in a study of regulatory T cells in long-lasting Graves disease. Study-wide findings and caveats: Newly diagnosed Graves' patients exceeded persistent ones in TCR diversity. There were preferences for TRBV28, TRBJ1-2 and TRBJ2-5 in persistent disease.

Germline lookup yields CDR1 MGHDK and CDR2 SYGVNS. V was shortened by 3 bases and J by 9 bases, with 12 bases between the two germline ends. This CDR3 contains 12 residues. This clonotype has just a few counts. Its antigen is not identified. Time point specified: newly diagnosed GD, antithyroid drugs for less than 3 months. From PBMCs, RNA was extracted and then used to make the TCR library. The authors drew 7 to 10 milliliters of peripheral blood into EDTA tubes. Construction of TCR beta libraries relied on iRepertoire HTBI primers and on Arm-PCR targeting CDR3 regions. One entry per CDR3 protein, called by TCRdb with MiXCR from the multiplex PCR reads. The sample comprises 200,000 to 250,000 distinct CDR3 sequences, about 17% of which are singletons, and around 21% rests with the top ten.

The sequencing here drew on peripheral blood mononuclear cells (PBMCs), taken at new diagnosis, from a patient treated with antithyroid drugs. The clonotype originates from a female donor with Graves disease. The J gene is TRBJ2-7, the V gene TRBV25-1; tentative D call: TRBD1 (5 bases). This CDR3 is CASSEGRDAQYF. For the CDR3, the DNA is TGTGCCAGCAGTGAGGGCAGGGATGCGCAGTACTTC.